The T cell receptor beta chain described here comes from a study of shared clonotypes between healthy human individuals. Study-level results: Non-shared clonotypes showed lower generation probabilities than clonotypes common to all four donors. Naive CD4 clonotypes were shared across several donors at roughly 5%.

CDR1 PRHDT and CDR2 FYEKMQ come from the germline V gene (reference sequence). The CDR3 sequence is 15 residues long. Trimming took off 5 bases at V and 3 bases at J, with 16 bases between the two ends. Points on this clone: Its antigen is undetermined.

CD45RO-negative CD8 cells positively selected for CCR7 made up the naive population, which excluded terminally differentiated effector memory CD45RA+ cells. Deep was the level used in running the assay. The assay was immunoSEQ multiplex PCR, and TCRdb's table has in-frame clones only and misses some. This sample has hundreds of thousands of clones, with 80% to 95% found just once. This TCR was sampled from a man aged 25-40 years in good health. Specimen: naive CD8+ T cells sorted from blood. The chain couples TRBV13 to TRBJ1-2, with unresolved D. CDR3 protein: CASSDTEALHYGYTF. The CDR3 coding sequence is TGTGCCAGCAGCGATACGGAAGCATTACACTATGGCTACACCTTC.